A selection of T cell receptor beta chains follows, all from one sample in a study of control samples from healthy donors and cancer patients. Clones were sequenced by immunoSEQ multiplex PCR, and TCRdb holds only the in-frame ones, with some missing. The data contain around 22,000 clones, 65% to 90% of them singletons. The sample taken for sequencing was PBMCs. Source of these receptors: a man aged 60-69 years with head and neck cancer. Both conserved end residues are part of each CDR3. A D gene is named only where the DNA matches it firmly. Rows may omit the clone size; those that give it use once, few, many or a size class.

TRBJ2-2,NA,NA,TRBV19,CASSVQGGGTGELFF,TGTGCCAGTAGTGTCCAGGGCGGTGGCACCGGGGAGCTGTTTTTT
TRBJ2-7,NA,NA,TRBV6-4,CASSEVRTYEQYF,TGTGCCAGCAGTGAAGTCAGAACCTACGAGCAGTACTTC
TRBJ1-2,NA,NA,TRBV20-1,CSAWGKGGYTF,TGCAGCGCCTGGGGTAAAGGCGGCTACACCTTC
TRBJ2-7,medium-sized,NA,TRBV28,CASSPAPVVEQYF,TGTGCCAGCAGTCCGGCTCCCGTGGTCGAGCAGTACTTC
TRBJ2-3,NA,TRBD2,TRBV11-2,CASSSLSGERDTQYF,TGTGCCAGCAGCTCCCTTAGCGGGGAAAGGGATACGCAGTATTTT
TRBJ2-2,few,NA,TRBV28,CASRLSGEHGELFF,TGTGCCAGCAGACTATCGGGAGAACACGGGGAGCTGTTTTTT
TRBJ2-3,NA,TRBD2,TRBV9,CASSVGIREVADTQYF,TGTGCCAGCAGCGTAGGAATTCGGGAGGTAGCAGATACGCAGTATTTT
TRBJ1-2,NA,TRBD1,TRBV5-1,CASSLSVTGNYGYTF,TGCGCCAGCAGCTTGTCGGTGACAGGGAACTATGGCTACACCTTC
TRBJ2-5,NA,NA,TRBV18,CASSPPGVQETQYF,TGTGCCAGCTCACCACCTGGGGTTCAAGAGACCCAGTACTTC
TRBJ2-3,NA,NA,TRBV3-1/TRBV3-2,CASSQGLNVIDTQYF,TGTGCCAGCAGCCAGGGACTCAATGTGATAGATACGCAGTATTTT
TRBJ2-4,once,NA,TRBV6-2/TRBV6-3,CASSWAGQGINIQYF,TGTGCCAGCAGTTGGGCAGGGCAGGGGATAAACATTCAGTACTTC
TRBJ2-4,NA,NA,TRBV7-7,CASSPDWSKNIQYF,TGTGCTAGCAGCCCGGACTGGTCCAAAAACATTCAGTACTTC